Listed below are T cell receptor beta chains from one sample, sequenced in a study of shared clonotypes between healthy human individuals. Data came from immunoSEQ multiplex PCR; TCRdb stores just in-frame clones and leaves some out. The sample has about 2.3 million clones; around 90% are singletons. The specimen was naive CD4+ T cells from PBMCs. The receptors were gathered from a man between 18 and 35 years old in good health. Some clones in this sample may be carry-over from other donors' samples. Both conserved end residues are part of each CDR3.

j_gene	v_gene	CDR3aa
TRBJ2-5	TRBV2	CASSESGTQYF
TRBJ1-3	TRBV2	CASSEQGTAGNTIYF
TRBJ2-7	TRBV7-9	CASSRLGRYEQYF
TRBJ2-1	TRBV30	CAWSVGTRILNEQFF
TRBJ2-5	TRBV5-4	CASSLGGAGGGTQETQYF
TRBJ2-7	TRBV9	CASSTHGTDSSYEQYF
TRBJ1-2	TRBV18	CASSRGTGEGYTF
TRBJ2-1	TRBV18	CASSPTSGDYNEQFF
TRBJ1-1	TRBV7-9	CASSLQAASTEAFF
TRBJ2-7	TRBV20-1	CSARAPVQYF
TRBJ1-4	TRBV6-6	CASSRRRGLDEKLFF
TRBJ1-2	TRBV7-9	CASSFGSSYGYTF
TRBJ1-3	TRBV7-6	CASSHGTGDYGGNTIYF
TRBJ1-5	TRBV5-5	CASSPENQPQHF
TRBJ2-7	TRBV25-1	CATKNPSGREQYF
TRBJ1-5	TRBV28	CASSETGTGNQPQHF
TRBJ2-3	TRBV6-1	CASSEALRWGGSWTDTQYF
TRBJ2-1	TRBV5-6	CASSTSRGSSYNEQFF
TRBJ2-2	TRBV7-6	CASSPRGGVGTGELFF
TRBJ2-2	TRBV18	CASSLSLRPQGTGELFF
TRBJ2-3	TRBV7-6	CASSLDTDTQYF
TRBJ1-2	TRBV6-6	CASRPTLNRDGYTF
TRBJ2-7	TRBV19	CANTSGGVHEQYF
TRBJ1-1	TRBV7-2	CASSPRTGRNTEAFF
TRBJ2-5	TRBV27	CASRLTGVAGGETQYF
TRBJ2-3	TRBV2	CASSTQGMTDTQYF
TRBJ2-7	TRBV6-1	CASTLGQGRYEQYF
TRBJ1-4	TRBV4-1	CASSQGQSTNEKLFF
TRBJ2-3	TRBV7-2	CASSSYRGPGTDTQYF
TRBJ2-1	TRBV6-1	CASSGTRGREQFF
TRBJ2-7	TRBV28	CASRGIGIYEQYF
TRBJ2-7	TRBV20-1	CSAKRGEQYF
TRBJ2-2	TRBV7-2	CASSLAPRASGRGPNTGELFF
TRBJ1-2	TRBV4-2	CASSSGTAHGYTF
TRBJ1-5	TRBV9	CASSVQGGLNQPQHF
TRBJ2-7	TRBV29-1	CSVRRDRGFYEQYF
TRBJ2-7	TRBV5-1	CASSFTGGAFGEQYF
TRBJ1-2	TRBV27	CASRPRGGGGYTF
TRBJ2-1	TRBV29-1	CSVEPGGTGAYNEQFF
TRBJ2-3	TRBV5-6	CASSLALASGDTQYF
TRBJ2-1	TRBV7-3	CASSAQGSGSYEQFF
TRBJ2-1	TRBV7-3	CASSLLGTRQSGEQFF
TRBJ1-5	TRBV2	CASSEQHLLTPQHF
TRBJ1-5	TRBV28	CASTKTGPDRSNQPQHF
TRBJ1-5	TRBV19	CASSMRGRGLDQPQHF
TRBJ2-5	TRBV10-3	CAISETRGETQYF
TRBJ1-5	TRBV19	CASRRQADYQPQHF
TRBJ2-7	TRBV28	CASSLPLMGTPYEQYF
TRBJ1-5	TRBV5-8	CASSLGTDSNQPQHF
TRBJ2-7	TRBV5-4	CASSLKDRGYEQYF
TRBJ2-5	TRBV7-2	CASSLKGETQYF
TRBJ1-3	TRBV7-9	CASSLAGGGNTIYF
TRBJ1-5	TRBV6-1	CASSEGQHSNQPQHF
TRBJ2-1	TRBV29-1	CSVESGFSYNEQFF
TRBJ1-2	TRBV27	CASSLSGVGLYTF